This T cell receptor beta chain was sequenced for a study of OX40 agonist ivuxolimab in advanced cancers. Trimming shortened V by 1 base and J by 3 bases, and 13 bases separated the two germline ends. Germline V lookup: CDR1 SEHNR, CDR2 FQNEAQ (reference sequence). CDR3 length: 15 amino acids. Here immunoSEQ multiplex PCR was the method, and the copy in TCRdb shows in-frame clones only, minus some. The table lists more than 60,000 clones, about 85% of them singletons. The receptor was derived from an adult with an advanced solid tumor such as melanoma, head and neck, liver or kidney cancer. The sequenced sample was CD4+ or CD8+ T cells sorted from blood, obtained in a trial of the OX40 agonist ivuxolimab. V usage is TRBV7-9 and J usage is TRBJ2-7, with no clear D. The CDR3 is CASSLGGGTNYEQYF. CDR3 DNA sequence: TGTGCCAGCAGCTTAGGCGGCGGAACCAACTACGAGCAGTACTTC.